This TCR beta chain was captured by sequencing in a study of cytomegalovirus exposure and HLA in healthy donors. Repertoires were generated with immunoSEQ multiplex PCR, while TCRdb's copy carries only in-frame clones and drops some. This sample has 150,000 to 200,000 clones, with 85% to 90% found just once. Germline V CDR1 and CDR2: SGHRS, YFSETQ. The CDR3 is 12 amino acids. Trimming cost V 2 bases and J 9 bases, with 8 bases left between them. This clone appeared a few times. Sequenced input: PBMCs. The sequence came from a woman in her twenties or thirties in good health and CMV-seronegative. This chain links TRBV5-1 with TRBJ2-2; D possibly corresponds to TRBD1 (5 bases). CDR3 loop: CASSLQARELFF. CDR3 DNA sequence: TGCGCCAGCAGCTTACAGGCGCGGGAGCTGTTTTTT.